This T cell receptor (beta chain) was sequenced in a study of cytomegalovirus exposure and HLA in healthy donors. Trimming stripped 3 bases from V and 3 bases from J, with 22 bases between. CDR1 is SGHDT, CDR2 YYEEEE, per germline. The CDR3 totals 17 residues. It was with 60 Vbeta and 13 Jbeta primers that the PCR ran. The assay was immunoSEQ multiplex PCR, and TCRdb's table has in-frame clones only and misses some. The table lists roughly 100,000 clones, about three quarters of them singletons. The chain has TRBV5-6 and TRBJ2-7; possibly TRBD2 for D (6 bases). This receptor was taken from a woman aged 45-60 years in good health and CMV-seropositive. What was sequenced was PBMCs. The CDR3 reads CASSWRVRTPLHYEQYF. The CDR3 DNA is TGTGCCAGCAGCTGGAGGGTCCGGACACCGCTACACTACGAGCAGTACTTC.